A single sample is the source of the 12 T cell receptor beta chains below, sequenced in a study of blood T cell repertoires in COVID-19. Measured with immunoSEQ multiplex PCR; TCRdb has only the in-frame clones, and not every one. Of about 180,000 clones listed, 75% to 90% are singletons. Material: peripheral blood. These receptor sequences come from a woman in her fifties or sixties with acute or convalescent COVID-19.

The CDR3 region is CASSLAGLAIYGYTF. CDR3 bases: TGTGCCAGCAGCTTAGCTGGGTTAGCGATCTATGGCTACACCTTC. The chain employs TRBV7-2 and TRBJ1-2; no reliable D call. V shed 0 bases and J shed 4 bases, with 12 bases lying between them. The germline V gene encodes CDR1 SGHTA and CDR2 FQGNSA. The CDR3 totals 15 residues.

Note on this clone: Other nucleotide sequences in the sample specify the same CDR3. V and J are TRBV29-1 and TRBJ1-4; 7 bases fit TRBD1. This CDR3 has 12 amino acids. Per germline, CDR1 SQVTM and CDR2 ANQGSEA. V lost 7 bases to trimming and J lost 5 bases; unmatched junction nucleotides: 4. In nucleotides, the CDR3 is TGCAGCGCGGGACAGCTAAATGAAAAACTGTTTTTT. It translates to CSAGQLNEKLFF.

This rearrangement joins TRBV6-4 to TRBJ1-6; 8 positions agree with TRBD1. CDR1 is MRHNA and CDR2 is SNTAGT in the germline V gene. This CDR3 comprises 14 residues. The ends lost 8 bases at V and 7 bases at J; junction bases unmatched: 7. CDR3 DNA sequence: TGTGCCAGCGGGCAGGGGGCTAAGAATTCACCCCTCCACTTT. This codes for CASGQGAKNSPLHF.

The CDR3 DNA follows: TGCAGTGCTAGTCTCCAGCGTAGGAGCTCCTACGAGCAGTACTTC. This encodes CSASLQRRSSYEQYF. This chain links TRBV20-1 with TRBJ2-7, with unresolved D. This CDR3 contains 15 residues. V gave up 3 bases and J gave up 0 bases, with 15 bases separating them. CDR1 is DFQATT, CDR2 SNEGSKA, per germline (reference sequence).

The chain couples TRBV6-5 to TRBJ1-2; D is uncertain. There are 14 residues in the CDR3. The germline CDR1 and CDR2 sequences are MNHEY and SVGAGI. Trimming took off 6 bases at V and 8 bases at J, with 19 bases between the two ends. CDR3 in DNA: TGTGCCAGCAGGAATCCGGACTCCTCAGGAGGCTACACCTTC. This encodes CASRNPDSSGGYTF.

About this clone: The junction differs from germline at one of its ends, possibly a read error. Other DNA sequences within the sample encode an identical CDR3. V gene TRBV5-1 combines with J gene TRBJ2-6, with D tentatively TRBD2 (5 bases). Germline loops: CDR1 SGHRS, CDR2 YFSETQ. The CDR3 consists of 15 residues. CDR3 nucleotides: TGCGCCAGCAGTTTGGGGAGCTCTGGGGCCAACGTCCTGACTTTC. The encoded protein is CASSLGSSGANVLTF. Together with reference TRBV5-1 and TRBJ2-6, the CDR3 gives the full variable domain: KAGVTQTPRYLIKTRGQQVTLSCSPISGHRSVSWYQQTPGQGLQFLFEYFSETQRNKGNFPGRFSGRQFSNSRSEMNVSTLELGDSALYLCASSLGSSGANVLTFGAGSRLTVL.

The chain employs TRBV10-1 and TRBJ1-2; 7 bases fit TRBD1. This CDR3 has 14 residues. Germline V lookup: CDR1 WNHNN, CDR2 SYGVQD (reference sequence). The V gene end was trimmed by 3 bases and the J gene end by 5 bases; junction bases not matched to a gene: 6. CDR3 region: CASSDGTAGYGYTF. The CDR3 bases are TGCGCCAGCAGTGATGGGACAGCTGGGTATGGCTACACCTTC.

V and J are TRBV10-3 and TRBJ2-7, with D unresolved. In germline, CDR1 is ENHRY, CDR2 SYGVKD. Between the trimmed V and J ends, which lost 0 bases and 1 base, there was a span of 7 bases. This CDR3 contains 14 residues. The CDR3 DNA reads TGTGCCATCAGTGAGTCGAGGATTTCCTACGAGCAGTACTTC. It encodes CAISESRISYEQYF.

This clone has only one observation. The V call is TRBV6-2 or TRBV6-3, the J call TRBJ2-1, with TRBD2 matching 7 bases. This CDR3 region has 15 residues. Germline V gives CDR1 MNHEY, CDR2 SVGEGT. Trimming removed 5 bases from V and 3 bases from J; junction bases left unmatched: 7. The CDR3 is CASSTTSSHYNEQFF. The CDR3 DNA sequence: TGTGCCAGCAGTACGACTAGCTCCCACTACAATGAGCAGTTCTTC.

The CDR3 here is CASGLFFGTGGETQYF. For the CDR3, the DNA is TGTGCTAGTGGTTTGTTCTTCGGGACCGGGGGAGAGACCCAGTACTTC. The rearrangement links TRBV12-5 to TRBJ2-5; TRBD2 is a possible D gene (6 bases). The CDR3 extends over 16 amino acids. The germline V gene has CDR1 LGHNT and CDR2 FRNRAP. V lost 2 bases to trimming and J lost 4 bases, with 17 bases between them.

This clone has just a few counts. The rearrangement uses TRBV19 and TRBJ2-7, with a tentative D call TRBD2 (6 bases). This CDR3 region has 14 residues. Germline CDR1 and CDR2: LNHDA and SQIVND (reference sequence). Deletions cut 3 bases from V and 5 bases from J, with 14 bases between. The CDR3 loop is CASSIVGGLHEQYF. The CDR3 nucleotides are TGTGCCAGTAGTATCGTCGGGGGACTGCACGAGCAGTACTTC.

This clone has only one observation. The chain links TRBV5-6 to TRBJ2-5, with a tentative D call TRBD2 (6 bases). With 3 bases removed from V and 5 bases from J, the gap between germline ends came to 17 bases. Germline V gene lookup returns CDR1 SGHDT and CDR2 YYEEEE. The CDR3 runs 15 residues. CDR3 loop: CASSSAGRLGETQYF. Written as DNA, the CDR3 is TGTGCCAGCAGCTCCGCGGGACGTTTGGGGGAGACCCAGTACTTC.